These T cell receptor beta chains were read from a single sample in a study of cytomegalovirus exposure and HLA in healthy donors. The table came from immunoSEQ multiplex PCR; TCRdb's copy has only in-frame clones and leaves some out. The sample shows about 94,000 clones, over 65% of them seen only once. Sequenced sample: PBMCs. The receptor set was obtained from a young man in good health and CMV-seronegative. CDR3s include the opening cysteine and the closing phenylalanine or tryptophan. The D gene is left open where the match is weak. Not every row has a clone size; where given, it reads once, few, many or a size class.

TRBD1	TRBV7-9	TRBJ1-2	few	CSSSSPGQGQGNYGYTF	TGTTCCAGCAGCTCGCCGGGACAGGGGCAGGGTAACTATGGCTACACCTTC
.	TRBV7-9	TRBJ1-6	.	CASSFSGLNSPLHF	TGTGCCAGCAGCTTTAGCGGCTTAAATTCACCCCTCCACTTT
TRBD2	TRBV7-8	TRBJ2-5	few	CASRISAGERETQYF	TGTGCCAGCAGGATATCGGCGGGAGAAAGGGAGACCCAGTACTTC
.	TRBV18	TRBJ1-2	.	CASSPPQGSYTF	TGTGCCAGCTCACCACCGCAGGGAAGCTACACCTTC
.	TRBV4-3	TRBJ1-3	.	CASSQASFDSGNTIYF	TGCGCCAGCAGCCAAGCAAGCTTTGACTCTGGAAACACCATATATTTT
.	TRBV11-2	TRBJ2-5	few	CASSRGNQETQYF	TGTGCCAGCAGCCGGGGGAACCAAGAGACCCAGTACTTC
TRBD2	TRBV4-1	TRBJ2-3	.	CASSRTGTSGTDTQYF	TGCGCCAGCAGCCGCACCGGGACTAGCGGCACAGATACGCAGTATTTT
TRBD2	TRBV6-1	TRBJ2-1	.	CASSEEAGGYNEQFF	TGTGCCAGCAGTGAAGAAGCGGGGGGGTACAATGAGCAGTTCTTC
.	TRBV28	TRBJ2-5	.	CASSLLTRRGTQYF	TGTGCCAGCAGTTTATTGACCCGGAGAGGGACCCAGTACTTC
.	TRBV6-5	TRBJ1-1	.	CASSYVQRNTEAFF	TGTGCCAGCAGTTACGTGCAGCGGAACACTGAAGCTTTCTTT
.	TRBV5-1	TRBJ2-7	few	CASSPGLLLYEQYF	TGCGCCAGCAGCCCTGGACTACTACTCTACGAGCAGTACTTC
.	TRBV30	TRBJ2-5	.	CAWSLAGQETQYF	TGTGCCTGGAGTCTAGCAGGCCAAGAGACCCAGTACTTC
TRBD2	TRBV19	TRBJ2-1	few	CASTLAGDSYNEQFF	TGTGCCAGTACACTAGCGGGGGACTCCTACAATGAGCAGTTCTTC
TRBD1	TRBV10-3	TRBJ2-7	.	CAISGQGQEQYF	TGTGCCATCAGTGGACAGGGCCAAGAGCAGTACTTC
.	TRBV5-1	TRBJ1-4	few	CASSLAGTGEKLFF	TGCGCCAGCAGCTTGGCAGGTACGGGAGAAAAACTGTTTTTT
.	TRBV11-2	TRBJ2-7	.	CASSRGRSSYEQYF	TGTGCCAGCAGCAGGGGCCGGAGCTCCTACGAGCAGTACTTC
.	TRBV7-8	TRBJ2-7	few	CASSLSTDLHYEQYF	TGTGCCAGCAGCTTATCGACAGACCTACACTACGAGCAGTACTTC
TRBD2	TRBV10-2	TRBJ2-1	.	CASTERGDNEQFF	TGCGCCAGCACTGAGCGGGGGGACAATGAGCAGTTCTTC
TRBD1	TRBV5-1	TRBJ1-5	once	CASSVGQGTANQPQHF	TGCGCCAGCAGCGTTGGACAGGGAACCGCCAATCAGCCCCAGCATTTT
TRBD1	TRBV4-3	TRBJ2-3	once	CASSQDRGTQNTDTQYF	TGCGCCAGCAGCCAAGACAGGGGGACACAAAACACAGATACGCAGTATTTT
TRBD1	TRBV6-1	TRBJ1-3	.	CASSEWLSGTGVRNTIYF	TGTGCCAGCAGTGAATGGCTGTCCGGGACAGGGGTTAGAAACACCATATATTTT
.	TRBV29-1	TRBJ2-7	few	CSVEDLRGLSSYEQYF	TGCAGCGTTGAAGATCTTAGGGGGTTAAGCTCCTACGAGCAGTACTTC
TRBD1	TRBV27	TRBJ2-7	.	CASRTGYPYEQYF	TGTGCCAGCAGGACAGGGTATCCCTACGAGCAGTACTTC
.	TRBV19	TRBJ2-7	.	CASGGYEQYF	TGTGCCAGCGGAGGCTACGAGCAGTACTTC
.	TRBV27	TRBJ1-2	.	CASSPSWTAWDGYTF	TGTGCCAGCAGTCCCTCCTGGACAGCCTGGGATGGCTACACCTTC
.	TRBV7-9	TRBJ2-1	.	CASSLGTGNEQFF	TGTGCCAGCAGCTTAGGCACCGGCAATGAGCAGTTCTTC
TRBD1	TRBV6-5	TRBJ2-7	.	CASSWTGPPHEQYF	TGTGCCAGCAGTTGGACAGGGCCTCCCCACGAGCAGTACTTC
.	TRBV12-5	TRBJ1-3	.	CASGLVQTNGGNTIYF	TGTGCTAGTGGTTTGGTACAGACAAACGGTGGAAACACCATATATTTT
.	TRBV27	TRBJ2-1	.	CASSFITRSAEQFF	TGTGCCAGCAGTTTCATTACCAGGTCGGCAGAGCAGTTCTTC
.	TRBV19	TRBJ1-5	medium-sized	CASSILLEAGVNQPQHF	TGTGCCAGTAGTATTTTGCTCGAGGCAGGGGTAAATCAGCCCCAGCATTTT
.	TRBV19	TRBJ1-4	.	CASSNSGGATNEKLFF	TGTGCCAGTAGTAACTCAGGAGGGGCAACTAATGAAAAACTGTTTTTT
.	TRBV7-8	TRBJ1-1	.	CASSLVVRFGEAFF	TGTGCCAGCAGCTTAGTAGTCCGTTTTGGTGAAGCTTTCTTT
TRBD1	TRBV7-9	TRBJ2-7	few	CASSLGGTGWYEQYF	TGTGCCAGCAGCTTAGGTGGGACAGGTTGGTACGAGCAGTACTTC
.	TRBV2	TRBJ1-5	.	CASSDRRNQPQHF	TGTGCCAGCAGTGATAGAAGAAATCAGCCCCAGCATTTT
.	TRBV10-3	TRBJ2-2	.	CVIRIGTLNTGELFF	TGTGTCATCAGGATCGGGACTTTGAACACCGGGGAGCTGTTTTTT
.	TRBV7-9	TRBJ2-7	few	CASSFSGNLDEQYF	TGTGCCAGCAGCTTTTCCGGGAATCTCGACGAGCAGTACTTC
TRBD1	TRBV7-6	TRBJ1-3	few	CASSPRTGSGNTIYF	TGTGCCAGCAGCCCCCGGACAGGCTCTGGAAACACCATATATTTT
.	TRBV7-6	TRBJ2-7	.	CASSPGSYEQYF	TGTGCCAGCAGTCCAGGTTCCTACGAGCAGTACTTC
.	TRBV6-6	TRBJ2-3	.	CASSFHREFTDTQYF	TGTGCCAGCAGTTTCCACAGGGAATTCACAGATACGCAGTATTTT
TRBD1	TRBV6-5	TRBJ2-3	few	CASIARGLTDTQYF	TGTGCCAGCATCGCCAGGGGGTTGACAGATACGCAGTATTTT
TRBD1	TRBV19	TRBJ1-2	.	CASSIPATGWRGYTF	TGTGCCAGTAGTATCCCCGCGACAGGGTGGCGGGGCTACACCTTC